A selection of T cell receptor beta chains follows, all from one sample in a study of T cell repertoires in cytomegalovirus infection. Via MiXCR, TCRdb re-called the reads, giving one row per CDR3 protein. The sample carries some 700,000 distinct CDR3 sequences, around a third recorded once. No antigen is known for these receptors. This sample comprised cultured PBMCs, obtained from culture after CMV antigen stimulation. These receptors originate from a human donor in good health (CMV status not recorded). Some clones in this sample may be carry-over from other donors' samples. The CDR3 runs from the conserved cysteine through the conserved F or W. Fields, in order: clone size, J gene, D gene, V gene, CDR3 DNA, CDR3 protein. A D gene is named only where the DNA matches it firmly. Clone size is shown for a subset of rows, as once, few, many or a class of expanded clone.

>few|TRBJ1-4|NA|TRBV10-3
TGTGCCATCAGTGAGTCGAAGGGGACTAATGAAAAACTGTTTTTT
CAISESKGTNEKLFF
>once|TRBJ1-6|NA|TRBV2
TGTGCCAGCAGGGCCACAGGGTCACCCCTCCACTTT
CASRATGSPLHF
>few|TRBJ2-5|TRBD2|TRBV19
TGTGCCACAGCGGGAGGACCCTACCAAGAGACCCAGTACTTC
CATAGGPYQETQYF
>once|TRBJ2-7|TRBD1|TRBV6-6
TGTGCCAGCATCAGGGACAGGGGCTCCGAGCAGTACTTC
CASIRDRGSEQYF
>NA|TRBJ2-1|NA|TRBV7-9
TGTGCCAGCAGAAACCGGGACTCAGGGGATGAGCAGTTCTTC
CASRNRDSGDEQFF
>few|TRBJ1-4|TRBD1|TRBV7-6
TGTGCCAGCAGCTTAGCGGGCACAGGGGTTGAAAAACTGTTTTTT
CASSLAGTGVEKLFF
>many|TRBJ2-7|TRBD2|TRBV7-2
TGTGCCAGCACTCAGCGGGAGGGCGACGGGGGCTACGAGCAGTACTTC
CASTQREGDGGYEQYF
>NA|TRBJ1-3|NA|TRBV7-8
TGTGCCAGCAGCTTAAGCCATCCGGGGAGTGGAAACACCATATATTTT
CASSLSHPGSGNTIYF
>NA|TRBJ1-2|NA|TRBV7-8
TGTGCCAGCAGCTTAGAATTTGGGCAGGGGACTAACTATGGCTACACCTTC
CASSLEFGQGTNYGYTF
>NA|TRBJ2-4|NA|TRBV7-8
TGTGCCAGCAGCTTACCTGCTACTCTAGCCAAAAACATTCAGTACTTC
CASSLPATLAKNIQYF
>few|TRBJ1-4|NA|TRBV5-4
TGTGCCAGCAGCTCGGCCCGGAATGAAAAACTGTTTTTT
CASSSARNEKLFF
>NA|TRBJ2-5|NA|TRBV4-1
TGCGCCAGCAGCCGTAAAAGGCCAGGGGTGGATGGGTACCAAGAGACCCAGTACTTC
CASSRKRPGVDGYQETQYF
>NA|TRBJ2-2|TRBD2|TRBV4-3
TGCGCCAGCAGCCAAGGGGCCGGGACTAGCTACACCGGGGAGCTGTTTTTT
CASSQGAGTSYTGELFF
>NA|TRBJ2-2|NA|TRBV7-2
TGTGCCAGCAGCTTAGCTTTCGCTACCGGGGAGCTGTTTTTT
CASSLAFATGELFF
>NA|TRBJ1-3|TRBD1|TRBV6-6
TGTGCCAGCGGCAACAGGGGACCAGTTGGGAGCACCATATATTTT
CASGNRGPVGSTIYF
>few|TRBJ2-2|NA|TRBV6-1
TGTGCCAGCAGAAGGGGACCGACCAGCGGCGGGGAGCTGTTTTTT
CASRRGPTSGGELFF
>NA|TRBJ2-1|TRBD2|TRBV25-1
TGTGCCAGCAGTGATCCCACCCCTAGCGGGAGGAGGACAGGAGAGCAGTTCTTC
CASSDPTPSGRRTGEQFF
>NA|TRBJ2-7|NA|TRBV6-5
TGTGCCAGCAGTTACTCGATGGGGGGTAGGCAGTACTTC
CASSYSMGGRQYF
>NA|TRBJ2-3|TRBD2|TRBV6-1
TGTGCCAGCACCCAGCGGGAGCCCACAGATACGCAGTATTTT
CASTQREPTDTQYF
>NA|TRBJ2-5|NA|TRBV20-1
TGCAGTGCTACCCGAGAGACCCAGTACTTC
CSATRETQYF
>few|TRBJ2-1|TRBD1|TRBV24-1
TGTGCCACCAGTGTCAATGCACAGGGGGGCGATGAGCAGTTCTTC
CATSVNAQGGDEQFF
>NA|TRBJ1-1|NA|TRBV7-2
TGTGCCAGCACAGGGACTTGGGGGACTGAAGCTTTCTTT
CASTGTWGTEAFF
>NA|TRBJ1-2|NA|TRBV2
TGTGCCAGCAGTGAACATACAGGGACCAACGGCTACACCTTC
CASSEHTGTNGYTF
>NA|TRBJ1-5|NA|TRBV6-1
TGTGCCAGCAGTCCCCGGGGACGCAATCAGCCCCAGCATTTT
CASSPRGRNQPQHF
>NA|TRBJ1-4|NA|TRBV7-6
TGTGCCAGCAGCTTAGCGAGCACAGGGTTGGAAAAACTGTTTTTT
CASSLASTGLEKLFF
>few|TRBJ2-3|NA|TRBV7-2
TGTGCCAGCAGCTTTAAAGTAGATACGCAGTATTTT
CASSFKVDTQYF